A single sample gave rise to the 23 T cell receptor beta chains below, sequenced in a study of chronic HIV infection and antiretroviral therapy. TCRdb re-called the 5' RACE reads with MiXCR, one entry per CDR3 protein. The table has 39,000 or so distinct CDR3 sequences, roughly 8% seen once. The specimen sequenced was peripheral blood. The source is an adult who had HIV and had not received antiretroviral therapy, or was an uninfected healthy control (not recorded which).

This clonotype occurred many times. This chain uses TRBV29-1 with TRBJ2-1; either TRBD1 or TRBD2 may fit D (5 bases each). Germline V CDR1 and CDR2: SQVTM, ANQGSEA. The CDR3 is 12 amino acids. V lost 8 bases and J lost 8, with 16 bases in between. CDR3: CSFLEGPDEQFF. In DNA form, the CDR3 reads TGCAGCTTCCTCGAGGGGCCAGATGAGCAGTTCTTC.

CDR3 nucleotides: TGTGCCAGCACCAACAGGGGGAACACTGAAGCTTTCTTT. It specifies CASTNRGNTEAFF. The V and J genes are TRBV11-1 and TRBJ1-1, with 7 bases lining up with TRBD1. Germline V gene lookup returns CDR1 SGHAT and CDR2 FQDESV (reference sequence). The CDR3 runs 13 residues. Losses at the gene ends were 7 bases for V and 1 base for J; bases not matched to a gene: 3.

This clonotype was recorded a few times. The J gene is TRBJ2-7, the V gene TRBV10-3, with D possibly TRBD2 on 5 matching bases. Trimming took off 8 bases at V and 7 bases at J, with 12 bases between the two ends. CDR3 length: 11 amino acids. The V gene's germline CDR1 is ENHRY and CDR2 SYGVKD. In DNA, the CDR3 is TGTGCCATCGACGCCCGAGGGGAGCAGTACTTC. This codes for CAIDARGEQYF.

As to this clonotype: This sequence may be a read error, since a much larger clone differs from it by one base. The chain joins TRBV3-1 to TRBJ1-1, with a possible D match to TRBD1 (5 bases). CDR1 is LGHDT, CDR2 YNNKEL, per germline (reference sequence). The CDR3 is made up of 14 amino acids. CDR3 protein: CASSQQGYGTETFF. DNA for the CDR3: TGTGCCAGCAGCCAGCAGGGATATGGCACTGAAACTTTCTTT.

The V call is TRBV3-1, the J call TRBJ1-5, with D possibly TRBD1 on 5 matching bases. Germline values: CDR1 LGHDT, CDR2 YNNKEL (reference sequence). The CDR3 extends over 12 amino acids. Trimming stripped 0 bases from V and 16 bases from J, with 13 bases between. The CDR3 loop reads CASSQDGGESHF. The CDR3 nucleotides are TGTGCCAGCAGCCAAGATGGGGGGGAAAGTCATTTT.

This chain connects TRBV12-3 or TRBV12-4 to TRBJ2-2; possibly TRBD1 or TRBD2 for D (5 bases each). Trimming left V 5 bases short and J 4 bases short, with 23 bases between. This CDR3 spans 18 amino acids. For the CDR3, the DNA is TGTGCCAGCAGTCCCTTATGGGGGAGCGTAGGGCCCACCGGGGAGCTGTTTTTT. Translated: CASSPLWGSVGPTGELFF.

This clonotype was counted many times. The V and J genes are TRBV29-1 and TRBJ2-3; D unclear. CDR1 SQVTM and CDR2 ANQGSEA come from the germline V gene. The length of the CDR3 is 12 residues. Trimming took off 4 bases at V and 0 bases at J, with 5 bases between the two ends. The CDR3 DNA reads as TGCAGCGTTGTACAGAGCACAGATACGCAGTATTTT. Translation: CSVVQSTDTQYF.

A few counts support this clonotype. The chain is built from TRBV29-1 and TRBJ2-2; no clear D. Trimming stripped 4 bases from V and 4 bases from J, with 10 bases between. The CDR3 loop spans 13 amino acids. CDR1 is SQVTM, CDR2 ANQGSEA, per germline. The CDR3: CSVVSGPTGELFF. The CDR3 DNA reads TGCAGCGTTGTATCCGGACCCACCGGGGAGCTGTTTTTT.

The chain combines TRBV6-2 or TRBV6-3 with TRBJ2-3; D possibly corresponds to TRBD2 (5 bases). Per germline, CDR1 MNHEY and CDR2 SVGEGT. Between the trimmed V and J ends, which lost 4 bases and 0 bases, there was a span of 8 bases. There are 14 residues in the CDR3. The CDR3 nucleotides read TGTGCCAGCAGTTGGACTTCTAGCACAGATACGCAGTATTTT. Protein: CASSWTSSTDTQYF.

Ten or more counts support this clonotype. The chain combines TRBV28 with TRBJ2-7; no firm D call. The CDR3 extends over 13 amino acids. V lost 7 bases and J 0 bases, leaving 10 bases between the germline ends. Germline values: CDR1 MDHEN, CDR2 SYDVKM. CDR3 residues: CASTVANSYEQYF. The CDR3 DNA is TGTGCCAGCACGGTCGCAAACTCCTACGAGCAGTACTTC.

This clonotype was seen a few times. This chain uses TRBV20-1 with TRBJ1-2, with D perhaps matching TRBD1 (6 bases). Germline V gene data show CDR1 as DFQATT and CDR2 as SNEGSKA (reference sequence). V lost 1 base and J 4 bases, leaving 7 bases between the germline ends. This CDR3 is built from 12 residues. The chain's CDR3 is CSARAGAYGYTF. The CDR3 DNA sequence: TGCAGTGCTAGAGCAGGGGCCTATGGCTACACCTTC.

The rearrangement joins TRBV7-3 to TRBJ1-1; D might be TRBD1 (5 bases). Trimming took 3 bases from V and 6 from J, leaving 11 bases between them. This CDR3 spans 13 amino acids. Germline CDR1 reads SGHTA; CDR2 reads FQGTGA. In nucleotides, the CDR3 is TGTGCCAGCAGCTTTGGGGGGAGCGCTGAAGCTTTCTTT. Its translation: CASSFGGSAEAFF.

There are many counts of this clonotype. V is TRBV28 and J is TRBJ2-3, with D perhaps assigned TRBD1 or TRBD2 (5 bases each). Trimming removed 4 bases from V and 5 bases from J, with 13 bases in between. The CDR3 loop spans 14 amino acids. Per the germline V gene, CDR1 is MDHEN and CDR2 is SYDVKM. The CDR3 loop is CASSSARGGDTQYF. In DNA, the CDR3 is TGTGCCAGCAGTTCTGCCCGGGGCGGAGATACGCAGTATTTT.

In this sample, this clonotype turned up a few times. V and J are TRBV29-1 and TRBJ1-1, with no clear D. V dropped 3 bases and J dropped 2 bases, with 7 bases sitting between them. The CDR3 runs to 12 residues. CDR1 is SQVTM, CDR2 ANQGSEA, per germline. The CDR3 loop reads CSVEHQNTEAFF. The CDR3, as DNA: TGCAGCGTTGAGCATCAAAACACTGAAGCTTTCTTT. The full variable domain, completed using reference TRBV29-1 and TRBJ1-1, is SAVISQKPSRDICQRGTSLTIQCQVDSQVTMMFWYRQQPGQSLTLIATANQGSEATYESGFVIDKFPISRPNLTFSTLTVSNMSPEDSSIYLCSVEHQNTEAFFGQGTRLTVV.

Many counts were recorded for this clonotype. This chain joins TRBV20-1 and TRBJ2-7; D perhaps matches TRBD1 (6 bases). The length of the CDR3 is 13 residues. Germline CDR1 and CDR2: DFQATT and SNEGSKA (reference sequence). V gave up 6 bases and J gave up 4 bases, with 16 bases separating them. In nucleotides, the CDR3 is TGCAGTGCAGGGGGACGGGATAGTTACGAGCAGTACTTC. Protein sequence: CSAGGRDSYEQYF.

The chain combines TRBV27 with TRBJ1-1; 7 bases map to TRBD1. CDR1 is MNHEY and CDR2 is SMNVEV in the germline V gene (reference sequence). The CDR3 has 12 amino acids. V dropped 3 bases and J dropped 11; count of bases not matched to a gene: 6. The DNA for the CDR3 is TGTGCCAGCAGTTTCCTGGGACAGCATGCTTTCTTT. Translated, it gives CASSFLGQHAFF.

This clonotype was detected a few times. The CDR3 protein is CASSETSGLSYEQYF. The DNA of the CDR3 is TGTGCCAGCAGCGAAACTTCAGGTCTCTCCTACGAGCAGTACTTC. The V call is TRBV25-1, the J call TRBJ2-7, with D hard to call. There are 15 residues in the CDR3. Germline V gene data show CDR1 as MGHDK and CDR2 as SYGVNS. Trimming removed 6 bases at V and 0 bases at J, with 15 bases between.

This chain connects TRBV6-2 or TRBV6-3 to TRBJ1-5, with 7 bases that match TRBD1. The germline gives CDR1 MNHEY, CDR2 SVGEGT. The trim removed 5 bases at V and 4 bases at J, leaving 8 bases unmatched. This CDR3 is built from 15 residues. The CDR3 spells CASSPRGGGNQPQHF. Written as DNA, the CDR3 is TGTGCCAGCAGTCCCCGAGGGGGCGGGAATCAGCCCCAGCATTTT.

This clonotype was observed a few times. The chain recombines TRBV7-2 with TRBJ2-1, with D perhaps TRBD2 (5 bases). The V gene's germline CDR1 is SGHTA and CDR2 FQGNSA. V was clipped by 7 bases and J by 8 bases, with 18 bases between them. The length of the CDR3 is 14 residues. The CDR3 is CASILQPGLYEQFF. The CDR3 DNA is TGTGCCAGCATCCTCCAACCGGGGTTGTATGAGCAGTTCTTC.

This clonotype showed up many times. This CDR3 is CSVEGRRGEQYF. The CDR3 DNA follows: TGCAGCGTTGAGGGCCGGCGCGGCGAGCAGTACTTC. The J gene is TRBJ2-7, the V gene TRBV29-1; D gene uncertain. This CDR3 contains 12 residues. Germline V gene sequence: CDR1 SQVTM, CDR2 ANQGSEA. With 3 bases removed from V and 6 bases from J, the gap between germline ends came to 12 bases.

In this sample, this clonotype turned up a few times. The chain couples TRBV28 to TRBJ2-6, with D uncertain. Germline-derived CDR1 and CDR2 are MDHEN and SYDVKM. Trimming left V 5 bases short and J 0 bases short, with 5 bases between. The CDR3 extends over 14 amino acids. DNA for the CDR3: TGTGCCAGCAGTCACAACTCTGGGGCCAACGTCCTGACTTTC. Translating it yields CASSHNSGANVLTF.

This clonotype was detected ten times or more. The gene calls are TRBV10-3 and TRBJ2-1; D not resolved. The V end was cut by 8 bases, the J end by 0 bases, with 11 bases between. Germline CDR1 reads ENHRY; CDR2 reads SYGVKD. The CDR3 loop spans 14 amino acids. CDR3: CAISGGHSYNEQFF. Here the CDR3 DNA reads TGTGCCATCTCCGGCGGCCACTCCTACAATGAGCAGTTCTTC.

This clonotype was seen only a few times. V and J are TRBV4-2 and TRBJ1-1; D possibly corresponds to TRBD1 (6 bases). The germline V gene has CDR1 LGHNA and CDR2 YNFKEQ. The V and J ends lost 0 bases and 7 bases respectively, with 9 bases between them. The CDR3 extends over 13 amino acids. DNA of the CDR3: TGTGCCAGCAGCCAAGATCAGACAGGTGAAGCTTTCTTT. Translated, it gives CASSQDQTGEAFF.